The rows below give T cell receptor beta chains drawn from one sample of a study of cytomegalovirus exposure and HLA in healthy donors. Data came from immunoSEQ multiplex PCR; TCRdb stores just in-frame clones and leaves some out. The table includes some 200,000 clones, approximately 85% detected once. Material for sequencing was PBMCs. These receptor sequences come from a woman between 18 and 30 years old in good health and CMV-seronegative. The CDR3 runs from the conserved cysteine through the conserved F or W. The D gene is left open where the match is weak. Size values are once, few and many counts, or a class for expanded clones, and some rows have none.

v_call	clone_size	d_call	j_call	cdr3_nt	cdr3_aa
TRBV2	-	-	TRBJ2-1	TGTGCCAGCAGCCCCGACAATGAGCAGTTCTTC	CASSPDNEQFF
TRBV7-2	-	TRBD2	TRBJ2-5	TGTGCCAGCAGCTTTCGTCCCTATCCCAGCGGGAGGCCCCAAGAGACCCAGTACTTC	CASSFRPYPSGRPQETQYF
TRBV10-3	-	TRBD1	TRBJ2-7	TGTGCCATCAGGACCGGGACAGGGGGATACGAGCAGTACTTC	CAIRTGTGGYEQYF
TRBV6-5	-	-	TRBJ2-7	TGTGCCAGCAGGCGGGGACCTTTCTACGAGCAGTACTTC	CASRRGPFYEQYF
TRBV29-1	-	-	TRBJ2-1	TGCAGCGTTGAACGAGTCGCGGGGCCCGCTAGCGATGAGCAGTTCTTC	CSVERVAGPASDEQFF
TRBV7-2	-	-	TRBJ1-1	TGTGCCAGCAGCTCCCTAGGGGTGAACACTGAAGCTTTCTTT	CASSSLGVNTEAFF
TRBV4-2	-	TRBD1	TRBJ2-5	TGTGCCAGCAGCCAAGAAGAGGGAGGGACAGGGGGACCGGAGACCCAGTACTTC	CASSQEEGGTGGPETQYF
TRBV11-2	-	TRBD2	TRBJ2-3	TGTGCCAGCAGCCAAAGGGCGGCTAGCGGGCGCTCCACAGATACGCAGTATTTT	CASSQRAASGRSTDTQYF
TRBV7-9	-	-	TRBJ2-7	TGTGCCAGCAGCCCAAACGGCGGGGAGCAGTACTTC	CASSPNGGEQYF
TRBV9	-	-	TRBJ2-3	TGTGCCAGCAGCCCCGAGGGAGTGGATACGCAGTATTTT	CASSPEGVDTQYF
TRBV7-9	few	-	TRBJ2-5	TGTGCCAGCAGCGGGCCGACAGAAGGGGTGGCCGAGACCCAGTACTTC	CASSGPTEGVAETQYF
TRBV2	-	-	TRBJ1-2	TGTGCCAGCTGTCTTGGTACAGTACGAGGGTGTAACTATGGCTACACCTTC	CASCLGTVRGCNYGYTF
TRBV28	-	TRBD1	TRBJ1-2	TGTGCCAGCAGTTCACAGGGGGCGCGTGGCTACACCTTC	CASSSQGARGYTF
TRBV5-1	-	-	TRBJ1-5	TGCGCCAGCAGCTTACAGGGATATTGGCATCAGCCCCAGCATTTT	CASSLQGYWHQPQHF
TRBV2	-	-	TRBJ1-1	TGTGCCAGCAGTGAATTAGTGGACACTGAAGCTTTCTTT	CASSELVDTEAFF
TRBV7-2	-	-	TRBJ2-7	TGTGCCAGCAGCTTAGGTCTCGAGTCGACCTACGAGCAGTACTTC	CASSLGLESTYEQYF
TRBV6-5	few	-	TRBJ1-2	TGTGCCAGCAGGCCCTTGGGGACTTACTATGGCTACACCTTC	CASRPLGTYYGYTF
TRBV11-1	-	-	TRBJ1-1	TGTGCCAGCAGCTTGGGCCCAGGACAGTGGAACACTGAAGCTTTCTTT	CASSLGPGQWNTEAFF
TRBV7-9	-	-	TRBJ2-5	TGTGCCAGCAGCTCTAGACAGTCCGGGGAGACCCAGTACTTC	CASSSRQSGETQYF
TRBV19	once	TRBD2	TRBJ2-5	TGTGCCAGTACAGTACGGGCGGGAGGACATGGGGAGACCCAGTACTTC	CASTVRAGGHGETQYF
TRBV5-4	-	TRBD2	TRBJ2-3	TGTGCCAGCAGCTTGGGGACTAGCGGGGGATTAGTAGATACGCAGTATTTT	CASSLGTSGGLVDTQYF
TRBV28	once	TRBD1	TRBJ1-1	TGTGCCAGCAGCTACCAATCTAGGGGGCACACTGAAGCTTTCTTT	CASSYQSRGHTEAFF
TRBV9	once	TRBD1	TRBJ2-7	TGTGCCAGCAGCCCTCCGACAGGGATAAACGAGCAGTACTTC	CASSPPTGINEQYF
TRBV2	once	TRBD2	TRBJ2-7	TGTGCCAGCGGAGACGGGACTAGCGGGAGGGCCGGGTACGAGCAGTACTTC	CASGDGTSGRAGYEQYF
TRBV6-1	once	TRBD2	TRBJ2-5	TGTGCCAGCAGCCTAGCGGAAGAGACCCAGTACTTC	CASSLAEETQYF
TRBV5-8	few	-	TRBJ1-2	TGTGCCAGCAGCTTGGTAGATAGTACAGACAGTATGAATGGCTACACCTTC	CASSLVDSTDSMNGYTF
TRBV5-1	-	-	TRBJ2-3	TGCGCCAGCAGCTTGGGGTCTAGCGTGACAGATACGCAGTATTTT	CASSLGSSVTDTQYF
TRBV11-2	-	-	TRBJ1-2	TGTGCCAGCAGCTTACACCAGGGCTCCTATGGCTACACCTTC	CASSLHQGSYGYTF
TRBV7-3	once	TRBD2	TRBJ2-1	TGTGCCAGCAGCTTTGGGGGTCTAGCGGGACTAAATGAGCAGTTCTTC	CASSFGGLAGLNEQFF
TRBV7-2	-	-	TRBJ2-3	TGTGCCAGCAGTAGCGTACGGGCAGATACGCAGTATTTT	CASSSVRADTQYF
TRBV6-1	few	-	TRBJ2-6	TGTGCCAGCAGTGAAGGGGTGGGCAGAAGCAGTTTCTCTGGGGCCAACGTCCTGACTTTC	CASSEGVGRSSFSGANVLTF
TRBV6-5	-	-	TRBJ2-4	TGTGCCAGCAGCCACGGCAGGGGAAACATTCAGTACTTC	CASSHGRGNIQYF
TRBV28	-	TRBD2	TRBJ2-1	TGTGCCAGCAGGCCGCCAGGGACTAGTAACTACAATGAGCAGTTCTTC	CASRPPGTSNYNEQFF
TRBV28	-	-	TRBJ2-5	TGTGCCAGCAGGGAGGGCCAAGAGACCCAGTACTTC	CASREGQETQYF
TRBV18	once	-	TRBJ2-1	TGTGCCAGCTCACCAGTCCAGGGAGGAGGTGAGCAGTTCTTC	CASSPVQGGGEQFF
TRBV28	-	TRBD2	TRBJ2-7	TGTGCCAGTTTTAGGGACTATCCCTACGAGCAGTACTTC	CASFRDYPYEQYF
TRBV30	once	TRBD1	TRBJ2-1	TGTGCCTGGAGCCCCGGGACAGGGGTCAATGAGCAGTTCTTC	CAWSPGTGVNEQFF
TRBV5-1	few	TRBD2	TRBJ2-2	TGCGCCAGCAGCTCGACTAGCGGGAGAGGCACCGGGGAGCTGTTTTTT	CASSSTSGRGTGELFF
TRBV5-5	-	-	TRBJ1-4	TGTGCCAGCAGCTTGTTCATTGCAACTAATGAAAAACTGTTTTTT	CASSLFIATNEKLFF
TRBV7-9	once	-	TRBJ1-2	TGTGCCAGCAGCTTACATGGCAGTCCTAACTATGGCTACACCTTC	CASSLHGSPNYGYTF
TRBV7-9	-	-	TRBJ2-5	TGTGCCAGCAGCTCTCTCCAAGAGACCCAGTACTTC	CASSSLQETQYF
TRBV28	-	-	TRBJ1-2	TGTGCCAGCACCCGCCTTTTGAGCGGGGGCTACACCTTC	CASTRLLSGGYTF
TRBV5-1	-	-	TRBJ2-1	TGCGCCAGCAGCCTCCCTAGCGCCCTACCCGATGAGCAGTTCTTC	CASSLPSALPDEQFF
TRBV6-5	-	-	TRBJ1-4	TGTGCCAGCAGGACCGAGGGCAAATCTAATGAAAAACTGTTTTTT	CASRTEGKSNEKLFF
TRBV9	-	TRBD2	TRBJ2-1	TGTGCCAGCAGCGTAGCTAGCGGGGGGTGGGATGAGCAGTTCTTC	CASSVASGGWDEQFF
TRBV18	-	-	TRBJ1-2	TGTGCCAGCTCACCCTTCGAAGCTTTAAGCTATGGCTACACCTTC	CASSPFEALSYGYTF
TRBV6-5	-	TRBD1	TRBJ2-7	TGTGCCAGCAGTTACACAGGGACAGGGGGCGAGCAGTACTTC	CASSYTGTGGEQYF
TRBV7-9	-	-	TRBJ2-1	TGTGCCAGCAGCCCGCAGTTTGGGGAGTCCTACAATGAGCAGTTCTTC	CASSPQFGESYNEQFF
TRBV5-6	-	-	TRBJ2-3	TGTGCCAGCAGCCTAGGGGGCACAGATACGCAGTATTTT	CASSLGGTDTQYF
TRBV19	-	-	TRBJ1-2	TGTGCCAGTAGCGATCCGGGAGGGACTCGGGGCTACACCTTC	CASSDPGGTRGYTF
TRBV11-3	once	TRBD2	TRBJ2-1	TGTGCCAGCAGCTTAAGTGGGACTAGCGGGCGTAATGAGCAGTTCTTC	CASSLSGTSGRNEQFF
TRBV7-9	-	-	TRBJ1-5	TGTGCCAGCAGCTTAGCAGGGGATGGTCAGCCCCAGCATTTT	CASSLAGDGQPQHF
TRBV7-8	-	TRBD1	TRBJ1-3	TGTGCCAGCAGCTTAGCCGCTGGACAGGGAGCTGGAAACACCATATATTTT	CASSLAAGQGAGNTIYF
TRBV2	-	-	TRBJ2-7	TGTGCCAGCAGTGAAGCGGGGTCGGGGACATACTACGAGCAGTACTTC	CASSEAGSGTYYEQYF
TRBV27	-	-	TRBJ2-7	TGTGCCAGCAGACAGGGCTACGAGCAGTACTTC	CASRQGYEQYF